This T cell receptor beta chain was found in a study of shared clonotypes between healthy human individuals. Turning to this clone: A far larger clone is only one base removed, so a read error is likely.

Clones were sequenced by immunoSEQ multiplex PCR, and TCRdb holds only the in-frame ones, with some missing. The sample shows hundreds of thousands of clones, around 77% of them seen only once. This CDR3 has 12 residues. Germline lookup yields CDR1 MDHEN and CDR2 SYDVKM. This sequence was found in a woman in her 40s in good health. Some clones in this sample may be carry-over from other donors' samples. The sequenced sample was PBMCs. The chain uses TRBV28 and TRBJ1-5; no clear D gene. CDR3 DNA sequence: TGTGCCAACAGTCCGGCCGGTCAGCCCCAGCATTTT. The encoded protein is CANSPAGQPQHF.